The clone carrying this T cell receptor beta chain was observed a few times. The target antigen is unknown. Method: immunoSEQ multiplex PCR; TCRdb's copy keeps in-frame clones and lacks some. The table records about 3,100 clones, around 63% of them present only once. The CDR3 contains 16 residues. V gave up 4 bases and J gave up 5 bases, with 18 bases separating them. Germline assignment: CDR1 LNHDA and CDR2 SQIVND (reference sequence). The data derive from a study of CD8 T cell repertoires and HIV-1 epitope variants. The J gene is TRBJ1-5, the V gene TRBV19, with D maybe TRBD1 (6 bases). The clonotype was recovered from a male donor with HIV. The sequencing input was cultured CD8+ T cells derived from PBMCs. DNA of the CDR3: TGTGCCAGTAGTAGGACAGCTATTAGCGTCTATCAGCCCCAGCATTTT. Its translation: CASSRTAISVYQPQHF.